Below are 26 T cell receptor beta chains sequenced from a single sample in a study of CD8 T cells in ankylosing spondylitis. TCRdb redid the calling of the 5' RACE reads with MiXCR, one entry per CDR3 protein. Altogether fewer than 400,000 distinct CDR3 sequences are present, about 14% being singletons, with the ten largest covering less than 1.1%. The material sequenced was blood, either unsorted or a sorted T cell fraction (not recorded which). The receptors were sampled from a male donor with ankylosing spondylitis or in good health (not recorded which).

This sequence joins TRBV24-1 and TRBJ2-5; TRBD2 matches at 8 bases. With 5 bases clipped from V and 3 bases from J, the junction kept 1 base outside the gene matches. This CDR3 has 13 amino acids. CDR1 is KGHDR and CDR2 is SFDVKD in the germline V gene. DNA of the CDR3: TGTGCCACCAGTGCCGGGGGGGAAGAGACCCAGTACTTC. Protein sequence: CATSAGGEETQYF.

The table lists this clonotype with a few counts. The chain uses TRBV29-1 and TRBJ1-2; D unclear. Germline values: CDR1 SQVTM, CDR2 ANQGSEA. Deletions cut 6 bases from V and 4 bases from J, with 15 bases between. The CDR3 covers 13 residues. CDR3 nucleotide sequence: TGCAGCGTGGACGGCAGGAACCTCTATGGCTACACCTTC. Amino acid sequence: CSVDGRNLYGYTF.

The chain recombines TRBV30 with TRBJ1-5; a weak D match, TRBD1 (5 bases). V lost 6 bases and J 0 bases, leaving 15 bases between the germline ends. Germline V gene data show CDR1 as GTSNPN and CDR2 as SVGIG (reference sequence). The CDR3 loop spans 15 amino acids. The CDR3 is CACSRDRVSNQPQHF. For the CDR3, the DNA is TGTGCCTGTAGCCGGGACCGAGTTAGCAATCAGCCCCAGCATTTT.

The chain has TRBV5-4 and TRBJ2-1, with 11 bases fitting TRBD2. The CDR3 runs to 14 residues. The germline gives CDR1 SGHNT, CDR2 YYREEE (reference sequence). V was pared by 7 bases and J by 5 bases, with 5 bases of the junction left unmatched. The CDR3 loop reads CASVGGLADNEQFF. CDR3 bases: TGTGCCAGCGTAGGGGGACTAGCGGACAATGAGCAGTTCTTC. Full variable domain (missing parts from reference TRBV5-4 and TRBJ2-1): ETGVTQSPTHLIKTRGQQVTLRCSSQSGHNTVSWYQQALGQGPQFIFQYYREEENGRGNFPPRFSGLQFPNYSSELNVNALELDDSALYLCASVGGLADNEQFFGPGTRLTVL.

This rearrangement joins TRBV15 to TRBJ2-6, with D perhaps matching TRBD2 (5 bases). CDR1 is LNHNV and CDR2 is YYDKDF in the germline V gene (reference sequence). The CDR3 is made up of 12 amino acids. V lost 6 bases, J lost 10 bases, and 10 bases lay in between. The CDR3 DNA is TGTGCCACCAGGAGGACGGGAAACGTCCTGACTTTC. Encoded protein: CATRRTGNVLTF. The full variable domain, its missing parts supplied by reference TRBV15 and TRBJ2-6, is DAMVIQNPRYQVTQFGKPVTLSCSQTLNHNVMYWYQQKSSQAPKLLFHYYDKDFNNEADTPDNFQSRRPNTSFCFLDIRSPGLGDTAMYLCATRRTGNVLTFGAGSRLTVL.

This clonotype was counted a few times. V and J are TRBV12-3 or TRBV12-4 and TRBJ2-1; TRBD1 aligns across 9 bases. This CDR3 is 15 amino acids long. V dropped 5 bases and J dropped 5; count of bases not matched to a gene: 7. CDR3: CASSKPGQGNNEQFF. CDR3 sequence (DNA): TGTGCCAGCAGTAAACCGGGACAGGGCAACAATGAGCAGTTCTTC.

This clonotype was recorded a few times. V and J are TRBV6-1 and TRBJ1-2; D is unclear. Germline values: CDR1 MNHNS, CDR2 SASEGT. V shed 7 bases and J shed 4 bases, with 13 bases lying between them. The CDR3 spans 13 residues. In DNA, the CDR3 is TGTGCCAGCATCGAGCAAGGATTCTATGGCTACACCTTC. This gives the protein CASIEQGFYGYTF.

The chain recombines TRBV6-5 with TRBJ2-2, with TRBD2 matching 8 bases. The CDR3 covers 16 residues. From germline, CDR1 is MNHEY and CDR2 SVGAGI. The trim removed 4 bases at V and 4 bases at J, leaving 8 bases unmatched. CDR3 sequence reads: CASSFVGTRITGELFF. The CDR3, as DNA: TGTGCCAGCAGTTTCGTCGGGACTAGAATCACCGGGGAGCTGTTTTTT.

The chain's CDR3 is CATSDKTSGRADTQYF. DNA for the CDR3: TGTGCCACCAGTGACAAGACTAGCGGGAGGGCCGATACGCAGTATTTT. The chain employs TRBV24-1 and TRBJ2-3; 14 positions match TRBD2. Trimming cost V 4 bases and J 6 bases; bases outside gene matches: 5. The germline CDR1 and CDR2 sequences are KGHDR and SFDVKD. The CDR3 covers 16 residues.

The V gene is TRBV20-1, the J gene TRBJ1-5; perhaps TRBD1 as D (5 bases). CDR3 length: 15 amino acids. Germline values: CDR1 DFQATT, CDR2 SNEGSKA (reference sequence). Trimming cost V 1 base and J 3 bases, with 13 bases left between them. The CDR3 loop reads CSARVPGGFNQPQHF. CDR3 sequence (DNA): TGCAGTGCTAGAGTACCGGGGGGTTTCAATCAGCCCCAGCATTTT.

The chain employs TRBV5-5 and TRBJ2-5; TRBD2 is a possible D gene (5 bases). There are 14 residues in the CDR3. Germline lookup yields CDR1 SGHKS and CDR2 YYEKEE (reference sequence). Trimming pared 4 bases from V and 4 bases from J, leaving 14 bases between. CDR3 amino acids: CASSAGLSRETQYF. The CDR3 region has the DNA TGTGCCAGCAGCGCGGGTCTTTCGAGAGAGACCCAGTACTTC.

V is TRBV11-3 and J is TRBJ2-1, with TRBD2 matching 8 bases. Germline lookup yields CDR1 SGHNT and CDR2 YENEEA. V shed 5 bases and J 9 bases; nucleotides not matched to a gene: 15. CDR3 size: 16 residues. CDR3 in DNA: TGTGCCAGCAGCCCCCTCGGTGGAGCGGGAGTGAGTGAGCAGTTCTTC. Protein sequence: CASSPLGGAGVSEQFF.

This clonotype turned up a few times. The CDR3 reads CASPAASLVQFF. DNA of the CDR3: TGTGCCAGCCCCGCAGCGAGCCTGGTTCAGTTCTTC. This chain joins TRBV6-1 and TRBJ2-1; D gene unclear. The CDR3 has 12 amino acids. Trimming cost V 8 bases and J 13 bases, with 18 bases left between them. CDR1 and CDR2 from the germline V gene are MNHNS and SASEGT.

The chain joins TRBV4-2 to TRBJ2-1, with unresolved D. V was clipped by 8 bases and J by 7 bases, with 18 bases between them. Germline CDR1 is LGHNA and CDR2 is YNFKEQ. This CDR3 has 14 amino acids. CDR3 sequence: CASAVGTGRNEQFF. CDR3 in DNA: TGTGCCAGCGCGGTAGGTACGGGTAGGAATGAGCAGTTCTTC.

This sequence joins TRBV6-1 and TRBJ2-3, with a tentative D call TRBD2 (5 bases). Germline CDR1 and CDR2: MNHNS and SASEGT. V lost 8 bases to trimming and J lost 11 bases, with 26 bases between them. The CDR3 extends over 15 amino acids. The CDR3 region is CASSRAERGSFEQYF. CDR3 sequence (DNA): TGTGCCAGCTCCCGAGCGGAACGCGGTTCCTTCGAGCAGTATTTT.

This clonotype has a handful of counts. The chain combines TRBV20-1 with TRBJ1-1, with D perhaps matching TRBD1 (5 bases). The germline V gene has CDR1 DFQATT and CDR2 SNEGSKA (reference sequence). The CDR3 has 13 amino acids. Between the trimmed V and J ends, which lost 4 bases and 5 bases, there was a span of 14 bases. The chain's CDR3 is CSAKRDRNTEAFF. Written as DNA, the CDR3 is TGCAGTGCTAAAAGGGACCGGAATACTGAAGCTTTCTTT.

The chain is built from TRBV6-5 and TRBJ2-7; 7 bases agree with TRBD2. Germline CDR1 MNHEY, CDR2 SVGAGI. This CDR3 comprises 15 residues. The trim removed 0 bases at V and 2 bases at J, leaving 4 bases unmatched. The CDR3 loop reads CASSYSRGTTYEQYF. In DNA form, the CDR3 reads TGTGCCAGCAGTTACTCGCGGGGGACTACCTACGAGCAGTACTTC.

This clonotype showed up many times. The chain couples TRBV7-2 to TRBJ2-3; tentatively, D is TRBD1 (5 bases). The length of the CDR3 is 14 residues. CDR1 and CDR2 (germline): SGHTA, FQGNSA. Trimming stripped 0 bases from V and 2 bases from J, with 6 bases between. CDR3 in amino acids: CASSLAGATDTQYF. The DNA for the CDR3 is TGTGCCAGCAGCTTAGCAGGGGCCACAGATACGCAGTATTTT. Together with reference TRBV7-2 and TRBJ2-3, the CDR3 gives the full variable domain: GAGVSQSPSNKVTEKGKDVELRCDPISGHTALYWYRQSLGQGLEFLIYFQGNSAPDKSGLPSDRFSAERTGGSVSTLTIQRTQQEDSAVYLCASSLAGATDTQYFGPGTRLTVL.

This chain's CDR3 is CSAPAWGNEKLFF. CDR3 sequence (DNA): TGCAGTGCTCCTGCCTGGGGAAATGAAAAACTGTTTTTT. The gene calls are TRBV20-1 and TRBJ1-4, with no clear D. The CDR3 is 13 residues long. Trimming stripped 5 bases from V and 5 bases from J, with 12 bases between. Germline V lookup: CDR1 DFQATT, CDR2 SNEGSKA (reference sequence).

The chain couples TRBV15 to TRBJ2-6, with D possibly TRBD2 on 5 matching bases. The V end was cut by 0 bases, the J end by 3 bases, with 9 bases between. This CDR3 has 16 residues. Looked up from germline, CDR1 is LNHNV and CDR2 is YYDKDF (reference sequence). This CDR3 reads CATSRDIGDGANVLTF. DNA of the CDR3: TGTGCCACCAGCAGAGATATCGGGGATGGGGCCAACGTCCTGACTTTC.

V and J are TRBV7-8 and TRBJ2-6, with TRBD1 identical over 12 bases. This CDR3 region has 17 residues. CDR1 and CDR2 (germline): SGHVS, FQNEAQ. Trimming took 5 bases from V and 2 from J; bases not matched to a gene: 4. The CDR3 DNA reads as TGTGCCAGCAGCATGGGACAGGGGGCGACTGGGGCCAACGTCCTGACTTTC. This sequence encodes CASSMGQGATGANVLTF.

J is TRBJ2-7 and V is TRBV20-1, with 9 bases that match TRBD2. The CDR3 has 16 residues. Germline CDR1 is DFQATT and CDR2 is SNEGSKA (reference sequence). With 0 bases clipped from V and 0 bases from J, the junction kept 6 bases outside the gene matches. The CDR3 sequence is CSARDPLAGTSYEQYF. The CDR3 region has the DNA TGCAGTGCTAGAGATCCCCTAGCGGGAACCTCCTACGAGCAGTACTTC.

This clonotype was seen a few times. This CDR3 reads CSARGTSGSLQETQYF. The CDR3 bases are TGCAGTGCTAGAGGGACTAGCGGGAGTCTCCAAGAGACCCAGTACTTC. This chain uses TRBV20-1 with TRBJ2-5, with TRBD2 matching over 13 bases. The CDR3 covers 16 residues. The ends lost 1 base at V and 1 base at J; junction bases unmatched: 3. Germline-derived CDR1 and CDR2 are DFQATT and SNEGSKA (reference sequence).

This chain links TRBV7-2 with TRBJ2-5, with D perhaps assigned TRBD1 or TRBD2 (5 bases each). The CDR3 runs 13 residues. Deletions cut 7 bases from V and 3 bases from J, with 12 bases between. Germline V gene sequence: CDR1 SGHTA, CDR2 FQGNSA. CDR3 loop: CASIGEKEETQYF. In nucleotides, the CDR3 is TGTGCCAGCATAGGGGAGAAGGAAGAGACCCAGTACTTC.

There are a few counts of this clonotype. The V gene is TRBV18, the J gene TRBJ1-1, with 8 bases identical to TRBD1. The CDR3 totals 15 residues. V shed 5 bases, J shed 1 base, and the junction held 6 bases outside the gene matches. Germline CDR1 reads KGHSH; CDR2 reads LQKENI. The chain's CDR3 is CASSSGTGQNTEAFF. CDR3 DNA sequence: TGTGCCAGCTCATCCGGGACAGGACAGAACACTGAAGCTTTCTTT.

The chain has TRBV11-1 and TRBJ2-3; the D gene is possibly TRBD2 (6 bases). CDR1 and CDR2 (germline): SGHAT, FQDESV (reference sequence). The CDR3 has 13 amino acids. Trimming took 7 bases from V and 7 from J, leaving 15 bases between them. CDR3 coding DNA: TGTGCCAGCACCAGGCAGGCGGGAAATACGCAGTATTTT. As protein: CASTRQAGNTQYF.